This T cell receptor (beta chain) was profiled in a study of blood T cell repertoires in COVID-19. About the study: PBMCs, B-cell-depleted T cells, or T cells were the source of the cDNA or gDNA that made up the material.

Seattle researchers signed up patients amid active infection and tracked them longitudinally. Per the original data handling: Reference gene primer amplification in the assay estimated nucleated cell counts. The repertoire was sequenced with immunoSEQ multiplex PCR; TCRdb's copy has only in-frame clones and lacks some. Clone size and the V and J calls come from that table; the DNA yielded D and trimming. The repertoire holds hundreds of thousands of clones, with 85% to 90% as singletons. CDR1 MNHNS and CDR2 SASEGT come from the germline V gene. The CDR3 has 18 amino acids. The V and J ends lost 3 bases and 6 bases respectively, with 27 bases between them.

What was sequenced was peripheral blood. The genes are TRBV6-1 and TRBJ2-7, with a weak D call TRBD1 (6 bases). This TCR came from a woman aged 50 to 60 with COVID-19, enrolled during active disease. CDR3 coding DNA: TGTGCCAGCAGTGATCGACGCCCTTTTAGGGGGACCCCCGCCGAGCAGTACTTC. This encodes CASSDRRPFRGTPAEQYF.